This record looks at one T cell receptor beta chain sequence and its context. Its antigen remains unidentified. Each TCR beta library was made by quantitative 5'-RACE that incorporated molecular barcodes. TCRdb ran MiXCR on the 5' RACE reads and lists one entry per CDR3 protein. The sample lists 150,000 or so distinct CDR3 sequences; about a third were seen once. This sample was taken from a study of CD8 T cells in ankylosing spondylitis. Study-wide findings and caveats: Enrichment of disease-linked clones was reportedly significant in matched ankylosing spondylitis synovial fluid. Within peripheral blood, clones linked to disease were CD8+ and relatively rare. Some of the motif variants had earlier been found in reactive arthritis patients' fluid and blood.

The CDR3 loop spans 14 amino acids. Trimming cost V 5 bases and J 0 bases, with 9 bases left between them. The germline CDR1 and CDR2 sequences are LGHDT and YNNKEL (reference sequence). The sample consisted of synovial fluid, either unsorted or a sorted T cell fraction (not recorded which). The TCR was taken from a male donor with ankylosing spondylitis. The chain is built from TRBV3-1 and TRBJ2-3; D may be TRBD2 (6 bases). The DNA for the CDR3 is TGTGCCAGCAGCTATAGCGGTAGCACAGATACGCAGTATTTT. Encoded protein: CASSYSGSTDTQYF.